This paragraph reports one T cell receptor (beta chain). Its target is not known. This specimen belongs to a study of T cell responses to AZD1222 COVID-19 vaccine. Study-wide results and caveats: Targets within unmutated variant regions were reportedly found for nearly half of spike-specific TCRs. Once two AZD1222 doses were given, Spike-specific TCR breadth and depth went up. Donors were largely white British and mainly female; clonal diversity was possibly underestimated. Regions 160-218 and 743-854 dominated among vaccine-associated CD4 TCRs spanning spike.

Sequencing used immunoSEQ multiplex PCR; TCRdb keeps in-frame clones, though not all of them. The repertoire consists of more than 150,000 clones, with approximately 92% occurring once and the leading ten covering about 10%. In germline, CDR1 is DFQATT, CDR2 SNEGSKA (reference sequence). Trimming stripped 0 bases from V and 13 bases from J, with 12 bases between. CDR3 size: 11 residues. This sample comprised peripheral blood, obtained on day 0 of AZD1222 vaccination. The J gene is TRBJ1-1, the V gene TRBV20-1; perhaps TRBD1 as D (6 bases). This clonotype was obtained from an adult in good health. The CDR3 nucleotides read TGCAGTGCTAGAGATCAGGGGAGAAATTTCTTT. Protein product: CSARDQGRNFF.